Following are 24 T cell receptor beta chains from one sample sequenced in a study of a mutant IDH1 vaccine in newly diagnosed glioma. For these TCRs, the target antigens are not known. Clones were sequenced by immunoSEQ multiplex PCR, and TCRdb holds only the in-frame ones, with some missing. The sample contains approximately 39,000 clones, roughly 76% of which appear only once. Specified time point: week 23, last vaccination. In the vaccine, a single dose held 300 ug of the mutant IDH1 20-mer peptide, along with topical imiquimod. The sample here was PBMCs, taken from a glioma patient whose treatment included an IDH1 peptide vaccine. All receptors come from a man aged 35 to 55 with glioma.

This rearrangement joins TRBV7-2 to TRBJ1-2, with a weak D call TRBD1 (5 bases). The CDR3 length is 13 residues. V was shortened by 1 base and J by 8 bases, with 11 bases between the two germline ends. From germline, CDR1 is SGHTA and CDR2 FQGNSA. In DNA, the CDR3 is TGTGCCAGCAGCTTAGGGGGGTATCACGGCTACACCTTC. Encoded protein: CASSLGGYHGYTF.

This chain connects TRBV27 to TRBJ2-4; D call uncertain. Trimming removed 5 bases at V and 3 bases at J, with 17 bases between. Germline assignment: CDR1 MNHEY and CDR2 SMNVEV (reference sequence). The CDR3 length is 16 residues. For the CDR3, the DNA is TGTGCCAGCAGTCCTATCCACCGGGCCGACAAAAACATTCAGTACTTC. It yields the protein CASSPIHRADKNIQYF.

The V and J genes are TRBV10-2 and TRBJ2-7; tentative D call: TRBD1 (6 bases). Trimming stripped 7 bases from V and 0 bases from J, with 13 bases between. The CDR3 has 14 amino acids. CDR1 and CDR2 from the germline V gene are WSHSY and SAAADI. The CDR3 DNA reads as TGCGCCAGCAATCCGGGACATTTCTCCTACGAGCAGTACTTC. Protein: CASNPGHFSYEQYF.

The chain has TRBV30 and TRBJ2-1, with D hard to call. Trimming cost V 8 bases and J 9 bases, with 14 bases left between them. The CDR3 has 11 residues. The V gene's germline CDR1 is GTSNPN and CDR2 SVGIG (reference sequence). This CDR3 is CAGEVEVEQFF. DNA of the CDR3: TGTGCCGGGGAAGTCGAAGTTGAGCAGTTCTTC.

The chain employs TRBV4-3 and TRBJ1-2; 8 bases agree with TRBD1. The length of the CDR3 is 15 residues. Germline CDR1 LGHNA, CDR2 YSLEER. The V and J ends lost 1 base and 4 bases, in that order; junction bases with no gene match: 5. The chain's CDR3 is CASSQGAGGSYGYTF. Here the CDR3 DNA reads TGCGCCAGCAGCCAAGGGGCAGGGGGCTCCTATGGCTACACCTTC.

The chain uses TRBV5-6 and TRBJ2-4, with D uncertain. This CDR3 is built from 14 residues. CDR1 is SGHDT, CDR2 YYEEEE, per germline. Trimming cost V 2 bases and J 1 base, with 7 bases left between them. The CDR3 here is CASSFVSAKNIQYF. CDR3 sequence (DNA): TGTGCCAGCAGCTTTGTCTCGGCCAAAAACATTCAGTACTTC. Together with reference TRBV5-6 and TRBJ2-4, the CDR3 gives the full variable domain: DAGVTQSPTHLIKTRGQQVTLRCSPKSGHDTVSWYQQALGQGPQFIFQYYEEEERQRGNFPDRFSGHQFPNYSSELNVNALLLGDSALYLCASSFVSAKNIQYFGAGTRLSVL.

The chain recombines TRBV11-2 with TRBJ2-1; no firm D call. The CDR3 is made up of 16 amino acids. Per the germline V gene, CDR1 is SGHAT and CDR2 is FQNNGV. Trimming left V 6 bases short and J 10 bases short, with 25 bases between. CDR3 loop: CASSPPSAAIAVEQFF. CDR3 bases: TGTGCCAGCAGTCCTCCCTCTGCCGCGATCGCAGTAGAGCAGTTCTTC.

There are a few counts of this clone. The chain is built from TRBV19 and TRBJ1-5; 7 nucleotides align to TRBD1. This CDR3 spans 15 amino acids. The ends lost 4 bases at V and 5 bases at J; junction bases unmatched: 8. Germline CDR1 is LNHDA and CDR2 is SQIVND (reference sequence). The CDR3 DNA follows: TGTGCCAGTAGTAGCGGGGACAGCTTCTATCAGCCCCAGCATTTT. Translation: CASSSGDSFYQPQHF.

The rearrangement links TRBV29-1 to TRBJ1-5; 7 bases line up with TRBD1. The CDR3 extends over 18 amino acids. With 5 bases clipped from V and 0 bases from J, the junction kept 16 bases outside the gene matches. CDR1 and CDR2 (germline): SQVTM, ANQGSEA. CDR3 loop: CSVIIADRWGYSNQPQHF. The CDR3 coding sequence is TGCAGCGTTATTATCGCGGACAGGTGGGGGTATAGCAATCAGCCCCAGCATTTT.

J is TRBJ1-5 and V is TRBV2, with a possible D match to TRBD1 (5 bases). The CDR3 covers 15 residues. CDR1 is SNHLY, CDR2 FYNNEI, per germline. Trimming pared 6 bases from V and 7 bases from J, leaving 19 bases between. CDR3 coding DNA: TGTGCCAGCAGGGACATGCGGGGGGGAGGACAGCCCCAGCATTTT. This translates into CASRDMRGGGQPQHF.

V gene TRBV7-8 combines with J gene TRBJ2-7; 9 bases line up with TRBD1. Germline loops: CDR1 SGHVS, CDR2 FQNEAQ. Unmatched junction bases numbered 5, after V lost 4 bases and J lost 4 bases. This CDR3 region has 14 residues. This CDR3 is CASSSGTGSYEQYF. The CDR3 DNA reads as TGTGCCAGCAGCTCCGGGACAGGGTCGTACGAGCAGTACTTC.

This sequence joins TRBV9 and TRBJ2-1; TRBD1 matches at 7 bases. This CDR3 is 18 amino acids long. V lost 0 bases and J lost 4; bases outside the gene matches: 13. Germline V gene sequence: CDR1 SGDLS, CDR2 YYNGEE. CDR3 amino acids: CASSVASGREGAYNEQFF. CDR3 sequence (DNA): TGTGCCAGCAGCGTAGCTTCGGGGAGAGAGGGGGCATACAATGAGCAGTTCTTC.

CDR3 residues: CASSRATNEKLFF. The CDR3 DNA sequence: TGTGCCAGCAGTCGAGCAACTAATGAAAAACTGTTTTTT. The chain employs TRBV27 and TRBJ1-4; D ambiguous. The CDR3 covers 13 residues. Germline lookup yields CDR1 MNHEY and CDR2 SMNVEV (reference sequence). V shed 5 bases and J shed 0 bases, with 4 bases lying between them.

The rearrangement joins TRBV6-4 to TRBJ2-1; the D is unclear. Germline CDR1 and CDR2: MRHNA and SNTAGT. This CDR3 is 13 amino acids long. V was cut by 1 base and J by 3 bases, with 4 bases left in between. CDR3 region: CASSDLDYNEQFF. The CDR3 DNA is TGTGCCAGCAGTGACTTAGACTACAATGAGCAGTTCTTC.

The chain joins TRBV5-6 to TRBJ2-1, with 8 bases fitting TRBD2. This CDR3 region has 15 residues. Germline trimming cut 4 bases from V and 5 bases from J; bases unmatched to any gene: 8. Germline-derived CDR1 and CDR2 are SGHDT and YYEEEE. The CDR3 reads CASSLVQRENNEQFF. The CDR3, as DNA: TGTGCCAGCAGCCTTGTCCAGCGGGAGAACAATGAGCAGTTCTTC.

The DNA for the CDR3 is TGTGCCAGCAGTAACAGGGGTGGAAGCACCGGGGAGCTGTTTTTT. Encoded protein: CASSNRGGSTGELFF. The V and J genes are TRBV2 and TRBJ2-2, with 7 positions matching TRBD1. The CDR3 consists of 15 residues. Germline values: CDR1 SNHLY, CDR2 FYNNEI. V shed 5 bases, J shed 4 bases, and the junction held 7 bases outside the gene matches.

The V call is TRBV28, the J call TRBJ2-3; a possible D gene is TRBD1 (6 bases). V was cut by 6 bases and J by 3 bases, with 13 bases left in between. Per germline, CDR1 MDHEN and CDR2 SYDVKM. This CDR3 is built from 14 residues. The CDR3 loop is CASSLLQGTDTQYF. In DNA, the CDR3 is TGTGCCAGCAGCCTACTCCAGGGGACAGATACGCAGTATTTT.

J is TRBJ2-7 and V is TRBV6-5; perhaps D is TRBD1 or TRBD2 (5 bases each). The V and J ends lost 2 bases and 7 bases respectively, with 9 bases between them. CDR1 and CDR2 (germline): MNHEY, SVGAGI. This CDR3 spans 12 amino acids. The CDR3 region is CASSYGGLEQYF. For the CDR3, the DNA is TGTGCCAGCAGTTACGGGGGATTAGAGCAGTACTTC.

V gene TRBV27 combines with J gene TRBJ1-2; D is unresolved. V lost 3 bases and J 7 bases, leaving 12 bases between the germline ends. CDR3 length: 13 residues. In germline, CDR1 is MNHEY, CDR2 SMNVEV (reference sequence). The CDR3 spells CASSFGGTPGYTF. The CDR3 DNA reads as TGTGCCAGCAGTTTCGGCGGCACCCCTGGCTACACCTTC.

This clone was seen only once. The chain uses TRBV28 and TRBJ2-7; TRBD1 is a possible D gene (5 bases). The CDR3 sequence is 12 residues long. In germline, CDR1 is MDHEN, CDR2 SYDVKM. V was clipped by 6 bases and J by 3 bases, with 9 bases between them. The CDR3 region has the DNA TGTGCCAGCAGCTTCCAGGGCTACGAGCAGTACTTC. As protein: CASSFQGYEQYF.

The genes are TRBV2 and TRBJ1-4, with D perhaps TRBD1 (6 bases). Trimming shortened V by 4 bases and J by 0 bases, and 9 bases separated the two germline ends. The germline V gene has CDR1 SNHLY and CDR2 FYNNEI. The CDR3 has 15 residues. CDR3 DNA: TGTGCCAGCAGTGGGGGGGCGGCAACTAATGAAAAACTGTTTTTT. This encodes CASSGGAATNEKLFF.

J is TRBJ2-3 and V is TRBV5-6, with D possibly being TRBD1 (5 bases). V lost 3 bases, J lost 5 bases, and 16 bases lay in between. The length of the CDR3 is 15 residues. The V gene's germline CDR1 is SGHDT and CDR2 YYEEEE. CDR3 DNA: TGTGCCAGCAGCTCTATAATGGAAGGGGAAGATACGCAGTATTTT. Translated, it gives CASSSIMEGEDTQYF. Full variable domain (rest looked up from reference TRBV5-6 and TRBJ2-3): DAGVTQSPTHLIKTRGQQVTLRCSPKSGHDTVSWYQQALGQGPQFIFQYYEEEERQRGNFPDRFSGHQFPNYSSELNVNALLLGDSALYLCASSSIMEGEDTQYFGPGTRLTVL.

The chain combines TRBV27 with TRBJ2-7; possibly TRBD1 for D (5 bases). CDR1 is MNHEY and CDR2 is SMNVEV in the germline V gene (reference sequence). This CDR3 has 13 amino acids. Trimming shortened V by 2 bases and J by 3 bases, and 8 bases separated the two germline ends. The CDR3 DNA sequence: TGTGCCAGCAGTTTAATCCAGGGCTACGAGCAGTACTTC. Protein product: CASSLIQGYEQYF.

The chain has TRBV30 and TRBJ2-1, with a tentative D call TRBD2 (7 bases). Germline V gives CDR1 GTSNPN, CDR2 SVGIG (reference sequence). This CDR3 spans 16 amino acids. The CDR3 spells CALVLRGGPSYNEQFF. In nucleotides, the CDR3 is TGTGCGCTGGTCCTAAGGGGGGGGCCGAGCTACAATGAGCAGTTCTTC.